The following is a T cell receptor beta chain sequence with its context. Its antigen is unknown. No base-level quality is on record; no much larger clone is a single base apart. This specimen belongs to a study of T cell changes during pregnancy in multiple sclerosis (dated by TCRdb to between 2018 and 2021). A note on the overall study: In women with multiple sclerosis, the researchers looked at how the T cell repertoire shifted as pregnancy progressed.

Inclusive of the bounding cysteine and phenylalanine, the CDR3 is 15 residues long. The entry retains the CDR3 DNA only, 45 bases that are in frame from base 1. The germline V gene (reference sequence) specifies GTSNPN as CDR1 and SVGIG as CDR2. The germline V and J ends show losses of 4 bases and 4 bases respectively, and no gene match explains 5 bases of the junction. The method behind the library was the immunoSEQ multiplex PCR assay. TCRdb holds this immuneACCESS table with in-frame rearrangements only. Some clones are missing; in checked studies, unresolved V genes explain under half, and the rest has no known cause. The sample table records 55,000 to 70,000 clones; roughly nine tenths of these occur just once. Jointly, the top ten make up 1.3% to 1.5% of the sample.

The TCR originated in a female donor in good health, enrolled as a control in a pregnancy study. The chain was built from TRBV30 and TRBJ2-3; 13 central nucleotides agree with TRBD2. The sequencing used peripheral blood, collected in the second trimester of pregnancy. The DNA sequence is as follows: TGTGCCTGGAATAGACTAGCGGGAGGTTCAGATACGCAGTATTTT. It codes for CAWNRLAGGSDTQYF.